The 17 T cell receptor beta chains presented below share a single source sample, sequenced in a study of cytomegalovirus exposure and HLA in healthy donors. Use of 60 Vbeta and 13 Jbeta primers characterized the PCR. Data came from immunoSEQ multiplex PCR; TCRdb stores just in-frame clones and leaves some out. The sample has some 130,000 clones; roughly 77% are singletons. The sequenced sample was PBMCs. The receptors here all came from a woman between 40 and 50 years old in good health and CMV-seropositive.

This chain links TRBV6-5 with TRBJ2-5, with a possible D match to TRBD1 (5 bases). CDR1 is MNHEY and CDR2 is SVGAGI in the germline V gene. V was pared by 1 base and J by 3 bases, with 12 bases between. The CDR3 consists of 15 residues. DNA for the CDR3: TGTGCCAGCAGTTACTTCACAGGAGATAAAGAGACCCAGTACTTC. As protein: CASSYFTGDKETQYF.

V usage is TRBV7-9 and J usage is TRBJ2-3, with D tentatively TRBD2 (6 bases). V was shortened by 5 bases and J by 4 bases, with 13 bases between the two germline ends. Looked up from germline, CDR1 is SEHNR and CDR2 is FQNEAQ (reference sequence). This CDR3 has 14 amino acids. The CDR3 DNA is TGTGCCAGCAGCCCCCGGACGGGGGCAGATACGCAGTATTTT. Protein product: CASSPRTGADTQYF.

This chain connects TRBV6-1 to TRBJ1-2, with 8 bases lining up with TRBD1. The trim removed 2 bases at V and 8 bases at J, leaving 7 bases unmatched. The CDR3 covers 14 residues. Germline V gene data show CDR1 as MNHNS and CDR2 as SASEGT. The CDR3 nucleotides read TGTGCCAGCAGTGAAATGGGACAGGCTGGGGGCTACACCTTC. It translates to CASSEMGQAGGYTF.

The V call is TRBV18, the J call TRBJ2-4, with 10 bases aligning to TRBD1. The CDR3 has 16 residues. CDR1 is KGHSH, CDR2 LQKENI, per germline. The V segment lost 5 bases and the J segment 8 bases; nucleotides outside the gene matches: 12. CDR3 in amino acids: CASSTRQGAALDIQYF. The DNA of the CDR3 is TGTGCCAGCTCAACAAGACAGGGGGCGGCTTTGGACATTCAGTACTTC. Using reference TRBV18 and TRBJ2-4 for the parts outside the CDR3, the full variable domain is NAGVMQNPRHLVRRRGQEARLRCSPMKGHSHVYWYRQLPEEGLKFMVYLQKENIIDESGMPKERFSAEFPKEGPSILRIQQVVRGDSAAYFCASSTRQGAALDIQYFGAGTRLSVL.

The rearrangement uses TRBV14 and TRBJ2-1, with 12 bases fitting TRBD2. The CDR3 covers 16 residues. The germline CDR1 and CDR2 sequences are SGHDN and FVKESK. With 1 base clipped from V and 6 bases from J, the junction kept 4 bases outside the gene matches. This CDR3 reads CASSQGQGLAGNEQFF. CDR3 DNA sequence: TGTGCCAGCAGCCAAGGTCAGGGACTAGCGGGCAATGAGCAGTTCTTC.

The chain employs TRBV4-3 and TRBJ2-7; TRBD1 matches at 10 bases. This CDR3 is built from 15 residues. Germline loops: CDR1 LGHNA, CDR2 YSLEER. J gave up 3 bases and V 0 bases, and 2 bases lay outside the gene matches. CDR3 sequence (DNA): TGCGCCAGCAGCCAAGATAGGGACAGGGGCTACGAGCAGTACTTC. It specifies CASSQDRDRGYEQYF.

The chain has TRBV5-6 and TRBJ2-7, with D perhaps matching TRBD2 (6 bases). V was pared by 4 bases and J by 2 bases, with 13 bases between. Germline loops: CDR1 SGHDT, CDR2 YYEEEE. The CDR3 length is 14 residues. The CDR3: CASSIGGRAYEQYF. CDR3 sequence (DNA): TGTGCCAGCAGCATCGGGGGAAGGGCCTACGAGCAGTACTTC. The full variable domain, rest sourced from reference TRBV5-6 and TRBJ2-7, is DAGVTQSPTHLIKTRGQQVTLRCSPKSGHDTVSWYQQALGQGPQFIFQYYEEEERQRGNFPDRFSGHQFPNYSSELNVNALLLGDSALYLCASSIGGRAYEQYFGPGTRLTVT.

The genes are TRBV11-2 and TRBJ2-1; TRBD2 agrees at 15 bases. This CDR3 spans 15 amino acids. V dropped 5 bases and J dropped 6; count of bases not matched to a gene: 2. Germline assignment: CDR1 SGHAT and CDR2 FQNNGV. This CDR3 is CASSPGLAGGNEQFF. The CDR3 nucleotides are TGTGCCAGCAGCCCGGGACTAGCGGGAGGCAATGAGCAGTTCTTC. Based on the CDR3 plus reference TRBV11-2 and TRBJ2-1, the full variable domain is EAGVAQSPRYKIIEKRQSVAFWCNPISGHATLYWYQQILGQGPKLLIQFQNNGVVDDSQLPKDRFSAERLKGVDSTLKIQPAKLEDSAVYLCASSPGLAGGNEQFFGPGTRLTVL.

The chain uses TRBV7-8 and TRBJ1-2; possibly TRBD1 for D (6 bases). The length of the CDR3 is 14 residues. Trimming shortened V by 3 bases and J by 6 bases, and 14 bases separated the two germline ends. CDR1 and CDR2 from the germline V gene are SGHVS and FQNEAQ. DNA for the CDR3: TGTGCCAGCAGCTTGGACAATGGGGGCGATGGCTACACCTTC. Protein: CASSLDNGGDGYTF.

The V gene is TRBV7-9, the J gene TRBJ2-4; 7 bases fit TRBD2. The V gene's germline CDR1 is SEHNR and CDR2 FQNEAQ (reference sequence). The length of the CDR3 is 12 residues. V trimming: 8 bases; J trimming: 7 bases; junction bases outside the gene matches: 5. This chain's CDR3 is CASRGDANIQYF. The CDR3 bases are TGTGCCAGCCGGGGGGACGCTAACATTCAGTACTTC.

The chain links TRBV27 to TRBJ2-1; 11 bases line up with TRBD2. V lost 6 bases, J lost 4 bases, and 5 bases stayed unmatched. The CDR3 is 15 amino acids. From germline, CDR1 is MNHEY and CDR2 SMNVEV (reference sequence). CDR3 sequence: CASRLTSGDYNEQFF. CDR3 in DNA: TGTGCCAGCAGGTTGACTAGCGGGGATTACAATGAGCAGTTCTTC.

This sequence joins TRBV29-1 and TRBJ2-6; 10 bases agree with TRBD1. Looked up from germline, CDR1 is SQVTM and CDR2 is ANQGSEA. CDR3 size: 17 residues. The trim removed 4 bases at V and 4 bases at J, leaving 10 bases unmatched. CDR3 DNA: TGCAGCGTTGCCCGGGACAGGGGAGTTAGAGGGGCCAACGTCCTGACTTTC. Translation: CSVARDRGVRGANVLTF.

The genes are TRBV7-2 and TRBJ2-1; D is undetermined. The CDR3 is 12 residues long. Trimming cost V 3 bases and J 6 bases, with 6 bases left between them. The germline V gene encodes CDR1 SGHTA and CDR2 FQGNSA. CDR3 region: CASSFASNEQFF. CDR3 sequence (DNA): TGTGCCAGCAGCTTCGCCAGCAATGAGCAGTTCTTC.

This chain connects TRBV28 to TRBJ2-7; 7 bases agree with TRBD1. The junction had 5 bases not matched to a gene; V was cut back by 5 bases and J by 4 bases. The CDR3 has 13 residues. Germline V lookup: CDR1 MDHEN, CDR2 SYDVKM. CDR3 in DNA: TGTGCCAGCAGTCCGGGGACAGTATACGAGCAGTACTTC. Its protein product is CASSPGTVYEQYF.

This clone was counted a single time. CDR3 region: CASSLEVGLAGGSYEQYF. DNA for the CDR3: TGTGCCAGCAGCTTAGAAGTCGGACTAGCGGGAGGGTCGTACGAGCAGTACTTC. The V gene is TRBV7-2, the J gene TRBJ2-7, with TRBD2 matching 15 bases. The CDR3 spans 18 residues. Germline V gives CDR1 SGHTA, CDR2 FQGNSA. Germline trimming cut 1 base from V and 4 bases from J; bases unmatched to any gene: 8.

V usage is TRBV10-3 and J usage is TRBJ1-1; 10 bases line up with TRBD1. The trim removed 6 bases at V and 3 bases at J, leaving 4 bases unmatched. Looked up from germline, CDR1 is ENHRY and CDR2 is SYGVKD. CDR3 size: 14 residues. This CDR3 reads CAIRGTGADTEAFF. CDR3 DNA sequence: TGTGCCATCAGGGGGACAGGGGCCGACACTGAAGCTTTCTTT.

This chain uses TRBV11-3 with TRBJ2-7; 7 bases fit TRBD2. Trimming removed 0 bases from V and 3 bases from J; junction bases left unmatched: 8. The germline CDR1 and CDR2 sequences are SGHNT and YENEEA. This CDR3 region has 16 residues. CDR3 region: CASSLDLSGRVYEQYF. The DNA for the CDR3 is TGTGCCAGCAGCTTAGATCTATCAGGGAGGGTCTACGAGCAGTACTTC.